The rows below give T cell receptor beta chains drawn from one sample of a study of T-cell reconstitution after alpha-beta-depleted transplantation in children. TCRdb reanalysed the PCR reads using MiXCR and keeps one entry per CDR3 protein. In the table there are 130,000 to 150,000 distinct CDR3 sequences, around 8.5% of which are singletons. Here the sequenced sample was PBMCs, mostly from graft donor cells, taken 180 days after TCRalphabeta/CD19-depleted stem cell transplant. These receptor sequences come from a female patient younger than 10 who had a stem cell transplant for congenital amegakaryocytic thrombocytopenia, so the T cells may come from the graft donor. The CDR3 runs from the conserved cysteine through the conserved F or W. The D gene is left open where the match is weak. The size field is filled for only some rows; it gives once, few, many or a size class.

CASSQRRRTGGLQPQHF | TGTGCCAGCAGTCAGAGACGTCGGACAGGGGGGCTGCAGCCCCAGCATTTT | TRBD1 | TRBJ1-5 | TRBV12-3/TRBV12-4 | NA
CASSLRTADTEAFF | TGTGCCAGCAGCCTCCGAACTGCAGACACTGAAGCTTTCTTT | NA | TRBJ1-1 | TRBV5-4 | many
CASSFADRAITEAFF | TGTGCCAGCAGTTTTGCGGACAGGGCTATCACTGAAGCTTTCTTT | TRBD1 | TRBJ1-1 | TRBV12-3/TRBV12-4 | many
CSARTLSYNEQFF | TGCAGTGCGAGGACTCTGTCCTACAATGAGCAGTTCTTC | NA | TRBJ2-1 | TRBV20-1 | many
CSARDSIGAGLWNNEQFF | TGCAGTGCTAGAGATTCGATCGGGGCGGGACTCTGGAACAATGAGCAGTTCTTC | NA | TRBJ2-1 | TRBV20-1 | NA
CASSQGETNEKLFF | TGTGCCAGCTCACAAGGGGAGACTAATGAAAAACTGTTTTTT | NA | TRBJ1-4 | TRBV18 | NA
CSAPEGVGTQYF | TGCAGCGCCCCCGAGGGGGTCGGCACGCAGTATTTT | NA | TRBJ2-3 | TRBV29-1 | many
CASRPSYGSADTQYF | TGTGCCAGCAGACCATCCTACGGTTCTGCAGATACGCAGTATTTT | NA | TRBJ2-3 | TRBV3-1 | many
CASKGKNTGELFF | TGTGCCAGCAAGGGAAAAAACACCGGGGAGCTGTTTTTT | NA | TRBJ2-2 | TRBV5-8 | many
CASSLGPDRRLNTEAFF | TGTGCCAGCAGCTTAGGCCCAGACAGGCGACTGAACACTGAAGCTTTCTTT | NA | TRBJ1-1 | TRBV7-8 | NA
CASGLIGPGELFF | TGTGCTAGTGGTTTGATAGGCCCCGGGGAGCTGTTTTTT | NA | TRBJ2-2 | TRBV12-5 | many
CASSPLRGLAGNEQFF | TGTGCCAGCTCACCGTTACGGGGACTAGCAGGGAATGAGCAGTTCTTC | TRBD2 | TRBJ2-1 | TRBV18 | few
CSVEGSKGTEAFF | TGCAGCGTTGAGGGATCGAAGGGGACTGAAGCTTTCTTT | NA | TRBJ1-1 | TRBV29-1 | few
CASRPFSTGIDPEAFF | TGCGCCAGCAGACCCTTCTCGACAGGGATAGATCCTGAAGCTTTCTTT | TRBD1 | TRBJ1-1 | TRBV5-1 | many
CASSLGTSGGLAKNIQYF | TGTGCCAGCAGTTTGGGGACTAGCGGGGGGCTGGCCAAAAACATTCAGTACTTC | TRBD2 | TRBJ2-4 | TRBV12-3/TRBV12-4 | NA
CASSQGSGGTETQYF | TGCGCCAGCAGCCAAGGTTCGGGGGGGACAGAGACCCAGTACTTC | TRBD2 | TRBJ2-5 | TRBV4-1 | NA
CASRGGGEETQYF | TGTGCCAGCAGGGGAGGGGGGGAAGAGACCCAGTACTTC | NA | TRBJ2-5 | TRBV28 | NA
CASSLDRGREETQYF | TGTGCCAGCAGCTTGGACAGGGGGCGGGAAGAGACCCAGTACTTC | TRBD1 | TRBJ2-5 | TRBV5-4 | few
CASSGGASSYNEQFF | TGCGCCAGCAGCGGAGGAGCGAGCTCCTACAATGAGCAGTTCTTC | NA | TRBJ2-1 | TRBV5-1 | many
CSLPDTDTQYF | TGCAGTTTACCAGACACAGATACGCAGTATTTT | NA | TRBJ2-3 | TRBV20-1 | few
CASSLEEHRGTYEQYF | TGTGCCAGCAGCTTGGAAGAGCACAGGGGTACCTACGAGCAGTACTTC | TRBD1 | TRBJ2-7 | TRBV5-5 | many
CASSLVDYSYEQYF | TGTGCCAGCAGCTTAGTAGACTATTCCTACGAGCAGTATTTC | NA | TRBJ2-7 | TRBV7-2 | few
CSARNRVGNYGYTF | TGCAGTGCTAGGAACAGGGTGGGCAACTATGGCTACACCTTC | NA | TRBJ1-2 | TRBV20-1 | many
CSGGGYNEQFF | TGCAGTGGGGGGGGTTACAATGAGCAGTTCTTC | TRBD2 | TRBJ2-1 | TRBV20-1 | few
CASSGTGSEQYF | TGCGCCAGCAGCGGAACAGGGTCCGAGCAGTACTTC | NA | TRBJ2-7 | TRBV5-1 | few
CGQGWSPLHF | TGTGGACAGGGATGGTCACCCCTCCACTTT | TRBD1 | TRBJ1-6 | TRBV6-5 | many
CASSVAGIAKNIQYF | TGTGCCAGCAGCGTAGCAGGGATAGCCAAAAACATTCAGTACTTC | NA | TRBJ2-4 | TRBV9 | many
CASSFFGGKANTEAFF | TGTGCCAGCAGTTTCTTCGGTGGAAAGGCGAACACTGAAGCTTTCTTT | NA | TRBJ1-1 | TRBV12-3/TRBV12-4 | many